The 2 T cell receptor beta chains below all came from one sample that was sequenced in a study of blood T cells in healthy people across ages. Through a sample-barcoded 5' primer and a J-beta primer mix, a second PCR was run for roughly 6 to 12 cycles. TCRdb itself ran the 5' RACE reads through MiXCR, one entry per CDR3 protein. The table records approximately 580,000 distinct CDR3 sequences, under 30% of them present only once. These data also formed part of another study, on T cells of mothers and their children.

Sequenced: blood. Every receptor here comes from a boy younger than 18 in good health.

Only a few counts were recorded for this clonotype. This chain joins TRBV19 and TRBJ2-3; possibly TRBD2 for D (5 bases). The germline V gene has CDR1 LNHDA and CDR2 SQIVND (reference sequence). Trimming shortened V by 6 bases and J by 3 bases, and 13 bases separated the two germline ends. The CDR3 contains 14 residues. CDR3 in DNA: TGTGCCAGTAGAAATCGGGGAGAAACAGATACGCAGTATTTT. Protein sequence: CASRNRGETDTQYF.

The rearrangement links TRBV6-2 or TRBV6-3 to TRBJ2-7; D is unresolved. The length of the CDR3 is 14 residues. V lost 4 bases to trimming and J lost 5 bases, with 15 bases between them. The germline CDR1 and CDR2 sequences are MNHEY and SVGEGT. CDR3 protein: CASSFPSDLDEQYF. The CDR3 coding sequence is TGTGCCAGCAGTTTTCCTAGTGATCTCGACGAGCAGTACTTC.